This TCR beta chain was retrieved from a study of PD-1 blockade in classical Hodgkin lymphoma. The study, taken as a whole, reports: Newly diagnosed patients reportedly had lower baseline TCR diversity than healthy donors. The drivers behind the repertoire differences, possibly disease activity or prior therapy, remain undefined.

TCRdb's copy holds only in-frame clones and misses some; the assay was immunoSEQ multiplex PCR. Counted here are 20,000 to 25,000 clones, less than 95% occurring once; the ten biggest clones make up over 4.5%. A remark on this clone: Its antigen is currently unknown.

Trimming pared 0 bases from V and 5 bases from J, leaving 16 bases between. The CDR3 runs to 16 residues. Germline CDR1 LNHDA, CDR2 SQIVND (reference sequence). Time point noted: newly diagnosed, previously untreated cHL patient sample. Researchers used newly diagnosed, untreated classical Hodgkin lymphoma PBMCs for comparison. The V gene is TRBV19, the J gene TRBJ1-2; D is possibly TRBD1 (5 bases). The receptor was isolated from a human donor with classical Hodgkin lymphoma. The material sequenced was peripheral blood mononuclear cells (PBMCs). CDR3 nucleotide sequence: TGTGCCAGTAGTATAGATCGAGCCAGGGAGGGATATGGCTACACCTTC. It yields the protein CASSIDRAREGYGYTF. Full variable domain (remainder filled in from reference TRBV19 and TRBJ1-2): DGGITQSPKYLFRKEGQNVTLSCEQNLNHDAMYWYRQDPGQGLRLIYYSQIVNDFQKGDIAEGYSVSREKKESFPLTVTSAQKNPTAFYLCASSIDRAREGYGYTFGSGTRLTVV.